This paragraph reports one T cell receptor beta chain. Its cognate antigen has yet to be identified. No much larger clone exists at a distance of one base, and base qualities are not known. The data originate from a study of beta chain features in type 1 diabetes (dated by TCRdb to the late 2010s). A note on the overall study: Mean age, gender distribution, total cell number and subset yield were not different between patients and healthy donors. Naive and central memory subsets were obtained from all 30 or so donors, but regulatory and stem cell-like memory subsets were isolated from only 8 patients and roughly 8 healthy donors. A total of roughly 99 million sorted cells were examined across all samples, and the number of cells per subset was strongly correlated with RNA yield. In the study, recently diagnosed type 1 diabetes patients and matched healthy donors were compared on the TCRB repertoires of their sorted circulating CD4+ T cell subsets. Broader findings and caveats from the paper: HLA sub-analyses involved small numbers of individuals, so any influence of HLA type on TCRB rearrangement remained unresolved. The naive, central memory and regulatory TCRB repertoires appeared to resemble one another more closely among patients than among healthy donors. Because cDNA rather than genomic DNA was sequenced, highly expressing activated cells could have been over-represented, although no difference in activation and CD3 levels was found between groups. Fewer insertions and more nucleotide deletions at VDJ recombination sites were observed in patients with type 1 diabetes, implying thymic rearrangement abnormalities. A moderate but significant shortening of TCRB CDR3 length was observed in type 1 diabetes patients in all four CD4+ subsets. Shorter templates might be favored by PCR, yet because patient and control samples were amplified and corrected together, any such skew would affect both groups equally.

The CDR3 covers 13 residues, taking in both the cysteine and the phenylalanine. The DNA shown is the 39-base CDR3, in frame from base 1. Ends trimmed: V by 5 bases, J by 1 base; bases unmatched to a gene: 0. CDR1 SGHTA and CDR2 FQGTGA are derived from the germline V gene. Each donor gave one peripheral blood draw, around 100 mL on average, collected into heparinised tubes. A BD FACSAria II was used to sort naive, central memory, regulatory and stem cell-like memory CD4+ T cells with a panel that included CD45RO, CCR7, CD25, CD127, CD95 and CD27. A purity above 98% was achieved for all sorted populations. PBMCs were separated immediately by Lymphoprep density gradient centrifugation and were stained directly, without being cultured. So that batch effects would be minimized, each experiment stained and sorted samples in pairs, pairing one healthy donor with one patient. All of the isolated RNA was reverse transcribed with the High Capacity cDNA Reverse Transcription Kit, so expressed TCRB transcripts were sequenced. Deep immunoSEQ sequencing was performed on naive, central memory and regulatory T cell samples, with an average of roughly 3.6 million total reads per sample. Sorted cells were lysed in RLT buffer and RNA was extracted with DNase-treated RNeasy Micro or Mini kits, depending on cell number. Each cell subset was processed on its own to prevent cross-contamination, while patient and healthy donor samples were processed together. Using the immunoSEQ multiplex PCR, TCRB sequences were amplified from cDNA into 87-bp fragments spanning the CDR3 region. Amplicons were sequenced on the Illumina HiSeq platform. The paper's processing steps were these. PCR bias was computationally corrected using synthetic template baselines, reads within Hamming distance 2 were collapsed, and singletons that could not be merged were discarded. By aligning reads against IMGT, V, D and J genes, CDR3 length, and insertions or deletions at six rearrangement sites were assigned. Within each subset, clonotype counts were normalized to sorted cell number, and only after that were true diversity and Gini coefficients computed with the tcR R package. Repertoire sharing was quantified using the overlap coefficient calculated on TCRB nucleotide sequences. Out-of-frame TCRB sequences from naive cells were analyzed as a proxy for the pre-selection repertoire. In its TCRdb copy, this immuneACCESS table keeps in-frame sequences only and misses some clones. Where compared with another copy, unresolved V genes explain less than half of these, and the others have no known cause. V, J and clone size are taken as reported in that table, and D and trimming were inferred from the DNA itself. This sample has approximately 730,000 clones in its table, and around 15% of those were observed once. 0.022% of the sample goes to the ten largest clones.

The sequenced sample consisted of naive CD4+ T cells from blood. The sample's cell subset or site label, in plain terms: true naive CD4+ T cells. The receptor chain draws on TRBV7-3 and TRBJ1-1; 8 bases in the middle match TRBD1. This TCR came from a man in his late teens or twenties with type 1 diabetes. The nucleotide sequence is TGTGCCAGCAGCGACAGGGGGAACACTGAAGCTTTCTTT. The encoded protein is CASSDRGNTEAFF.